The present entry profiles one T cell receptor beta chain with its context. Per germline, CDR1 SGHRS and CDR2 YFSETQ. The CDR3 length is 15 residues. V was clipped by 0 bases and J by 8 bases, with 14 bases between them. The sample belongs to a study of blood T cell repertoires in COVID-19. Study-level background: PBMCs, B-cell-depleted T cells, or T cells provided the cDNA or gDNA that made up the material.

Produced via immunoSEQ multiplex PCR; TCRdb's table is partial and in-frame only. The sample lists more than 45,000 clones; roughly 84% were seen once. Sequenced input: peripheral blood. This receptor was taken from a man older than 75 with COVID-19, enrolled during active disease. V usage is TRBV5-1 and J usage is TRBJ1-4; TRBD1 is a possible D gene (6 bases). The CDR3, as DNA: TGCGCCAGCAGCTTGGGAGACAGCCAGGGGGAAAAACTGTTTTTT. Amino acid sequence: CASSLGDSQGEKLFF. Variable domain in full (rest from reference TRBV5-1 and TRBJ1-4): KAGVTQTPRYLIKTRGQQVTLSCSPISGHRSVSWYQQTPGQGLQFLFEYFSETQRNKGNFPGRFSGRQFSNSRSEMNVSTLELGDSALYLCASSLGDSQGEKLFFGSGTQLSVL.